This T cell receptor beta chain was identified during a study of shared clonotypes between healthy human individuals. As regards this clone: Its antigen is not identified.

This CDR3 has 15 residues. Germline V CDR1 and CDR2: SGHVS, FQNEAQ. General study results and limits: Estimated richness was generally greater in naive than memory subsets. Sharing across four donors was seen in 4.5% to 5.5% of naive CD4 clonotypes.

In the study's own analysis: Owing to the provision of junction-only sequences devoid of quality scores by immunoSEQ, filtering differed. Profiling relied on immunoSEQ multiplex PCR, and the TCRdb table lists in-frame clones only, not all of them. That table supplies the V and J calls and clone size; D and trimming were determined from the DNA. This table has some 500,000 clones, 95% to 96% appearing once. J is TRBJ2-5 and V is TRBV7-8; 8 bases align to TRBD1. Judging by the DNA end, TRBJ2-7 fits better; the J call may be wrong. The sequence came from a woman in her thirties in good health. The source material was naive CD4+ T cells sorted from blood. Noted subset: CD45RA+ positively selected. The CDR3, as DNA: TGTGCCAGCAGCTACATAAGGACAGGGTCCTACGAGCAGTACTTC. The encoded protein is CASSYIRTGSYEQYF.